This T cell receptor (beta chain) was observed in a study of cytomegalovirus exposure and HLA in healthy donors. Findings of the study overall: According to a subsequent analysis, TCR clusters from the first cohort were inclined to appear together in the roughly 120 validation repertoires. Generally TCR sequences proved uncommon, though certain public TCRs appeared in numerous donors. 150 or so TCR beta chains were listed as cytomegalovirus-associated.

Deletions cut 5 bases from V and 0 bases from J, with 11 bases between. Germline values: CDR1 MNHNY, CDR2 SVGAGI (reference sequence). CDR3 size: 15 residues. A roughly 120-subject validation cohort, separate from the approximately 700-subject first cohort, supplied the donors. This clone has more than one count but fewer than ten. The antigen remains undetermined. Method: immunoSEQ multiplex PCR; TCRdb's copy keeps in-frame clones and lacks some. This table holds 200,000 to 250,000 clones, about nine tenths found once. This sequence was found in a woman aged 18-30 years in good health and CMV-seropositive. The V and J genes are TRBV6-6 and TRBJ1-5; the D gene is possibly TRBD1 (6 bases). Sequenced sample: PBMCs. In DNA form, the CDR3 reads TGTGCCAGCAGTCGACAGGCCTATAGCAATCAGCCCCAGCATTTT. This sequence encodes CASSRQAYSNQPQHF.